The subject of this entry is one T cell receptor (beta chain). Its antigen is not known. V dropped 10 bases and J dropped 3 bases, with 12 bases sitting between them. This CDR3 spans 12 amino acids. Germline CDR1 MDHEN, CDR2 SYDVKM. The sample belongs to a study of cytomegalovirus exposure and HLA in healthy donors. Researchers ran the PCR with 60 Vbeta and 13 Jbeta primers. In the original analysis: Per a later analysis, the number of unique TCR beta chains was some 75 million, of which about 10 million were shared. Profiling relied on immunoSEQ multiplex PCR, and the TCRdb table lists in-frame clones only, not all of them. V and J calls and clone size follow that table, whereas D and trimming were derived from the DNA. The table lists about 110,000 clones, about 70% of them singletons, with about 4.9% in the top ten. Whole-study results and caveats: For most subjects, TCR beta sequences were reported to predict HLA-A and HLA-B alleles with accuracy. Most likely, a cluster of highly shared sequence variants arose as a sequencing artifact.

The sequenced sample consisted of PBMCs. This clonotype was obtained from a man aged 25 to 40 in good health and CMV-seropositive. V gene TRBV28 combines with J gene TRBJ1-2; maybe TRBD1 (5 bases). CDR3: CATTPRDYGYTF. CDR3 DNA: TGTGCCACGACTCCCAGGGACTATGGCTACACCTTC.